The rows below give T cell receptor beta chains drawn from one sample of a study of cytomegalovirus exposure and HLA in healthy donors. The assay was immunoSEQ multiplex PCR, and TCRdb's table has in-frame clones only and misses some. The sample has about 130,000 clones, 60% to 85% seen once; the top ten hold around 1.5%. The sample was PBMCs. These receptors were taken from a woman aged 40 to 49 in good health and CMV-seronegative. CDR3s include the opening cysteine and the closing phenylalanine or tryptophan. The D gene is left open where the match is weak. For some rows the clone size is stated as once, few or many, or as a class when expanded; others skip it.

clone size: -; V gene: TRBV11-3; D gene: TRBD1; CDR3 length: 15; J gene: TRBJ1-6; CDR3 DNA: TGTGCCAGCAGTCGGGAGGGGACAGGGCGCTCACCCCTCCACTTT; CDR3 protein: CASSREGTGRSPLHF
clone size: -; V gene: TRBV6-1; D gene: TRBD1; CDR3 length: 15; J gene: TRBJ2-3; CDR3 DNA: TGTGCCAGCAGTGAAGGGCGGGCAGGGGGAGATACGCAGTATTTT; CDR3 protein: CASSEGRAGGDTQYF
clone size: -; V gene: TRBV5-4; D gene: TRBD1; CDR3 length: 17; J gene: TRBJ2-3; CDR3 DNA: TGTGCCAGCAGGGCCAAGACCGGGACAGATAGCACAGATACGCAGTATTTT; CDR3 protein: CASRAKTGTDSTDTQYF
clone size: -; V gene: TRBV7-3; D gene: -; CDR3 length: 13; J gene: TRBJ2-3; CDR3 DNA: TGTGCCAGCAGCCGGGGGAAGACAGATACGCAGTATTTT; CDR3 protein: CASSRGKTDTQYF
clone size: few; V gene: TRBV6-1; D gene: -; CDR3 length: 15; J gene: TRBJ2-7; CDR3 DNA: TGTGCCAGCAGTGAGATTAACAGGGTAGGTTACGAGCAGTACTTC; CDR3 protein: CASSEINRVGYEQYF
clone size: -; V gene: TRBV9; D gene: TRBD1; CDR3 length: 15; J gene: TRBJ2-3; CDR3 DNA: TGTGCCAGCAGCGTCGGGACAGGGAGCACAGATACGCAGTATTTT; CDR3 protein: CASSVGTGSTDTQYF
clone size: -; V gene: TRBV5-1; D gene: TRBD1; CDR3 length: 15; J gene: TRBJ1-6; CDR3 DNA: TGCGCCAGCAGCCTCACAGGACAGGGTCGATCACCCCTCCACTTT; CDR3 protein: CASSLTGQGRSPLHF
clone size: few; V gene: TRBV7-2; D gene: -; CDR3 length: 13; J gene: TRBJ1-6; CDR3 DNA: TGTGCCAGCAGCCAAAGTGCGGGCTCACCCCTCCACTTT; CDR3 protein: CASSQSAGSPLHF
clone size: -; V gene: TRBV5-4; D gene: TRBD1; CDR3 length: 17; J gene: TRBJ2-3; CDR3 DNA: TGTGCCAGCAGCTTGGCCAACCCACAGGGGATGGTAGATACGCAGTATTTT; CDR3 protein: CASSLANPQGMVDTQYF
clone size: -; V gene: TRBV19; D gene: TRBD1; CDR3 length: 15; J gene: TRBJ1-6; CDR3 DNA: TGTGCCAGTACCCAGACAGGGACCTGGAGTTCACCCCTCCACTTT; CDR3 protein: CASTQTGTWSSPLHF
clone size: -; V gene: TRBV7-9; D gene: TRBD1; CDR3 length: 14; J gene: TRBJ1-1; CDR3 DNA: TGTGCCAGCAGCCCCGGGTACAGGGGCACTGAAGCTTTCTTT; CDR3 protein: CASSPGYRGTEAFF
clone size: -; V gene: TRBV5-6; D gene: -; CDR3 length: 14; J gene: TRBJ1-5; CDR3 DNA: TGTGCCAGCAGCTTCCGGGGATTACGGCAGCCCCAGCATTTT; CDR3 protein: CASSFRGLRQPQHF
clone size: -; V gene: TRBV15; D gene: TRBD1; CDR3 length: 15; J gene: TRBJ1-2; CDR3 DNA: TGTGCCACCAGCAGAGAGATGGACAGGTCGTATGGCTACACCTTC; CDR3 protein: CATSREMDRSYGYTF
clone size: -; V gene: TRBV27; D gene: -; CDR3 length: 17; J gene: TRBJ2-1; CDR3 DNA: TGTGCCAGCAGTTTATTCTCAGGGGTAAGCTCCTACAATGAGCAGTTCTTC; CDR3 protein: CASSLFSGVSSYNEQFF
clone size: -; V gene: TRBV7-8; D gene: -; CDR3 length: 12; J gene: TRBJ1-1; CDR3 DNA: TGTGCCAGCAGCTCGAGGGGGACTGAAGCTTTCTTT; CDR3 protein: CASSSRGTEAFF
clone size: few; V gene: TRBV5-4; D gene: -; CDR3 length: 15; J gene: TRBJ1-1; CDR3 DNA: TGTGCCAGCAGCTTGAGAGGCGTAGTGAACACTGAAGCTTTCTTT; CDR3 protein: CASSLRGVVNTEAFF
clone size: -; V gene: TRBV5-6; D gene: TRBD2; CDR3 length: 18; J gene: TRBJ2-3; CDR3 DNA: TGTGCCAGCAGCCTGGCGCTAGCGGGGGGGCGTGGTGTAGATACGCAGTATTTT; CDR3 protein: CASSLALAGGRGVDTQYF
clone size: -; V gene: TRBV4-1; D gene: -; CDR3 length: 14; J gene: TRBJ1-1; CDR3 DNA: TGCGCCAGCAGCCAAGAGGGGGGGGGTGATAGGGCTTTCTTT; CDR3 protein: CASSQEGGGDRAFF
clone size: -; V gene: TRBV7-2; D gene: -; CDR3 length: 15; J gene: TRBJ2-7; CDR3 DNA: TGTGCCAGCAGCTTCTTAGTGGGCCCTTCCTACGAGCAGTACTTC; CDR3 protein: CASSFLVGPSYEQYF
clone size: -; V gene: TRBV20-1; D gene: -; CDR3 length: 10; J gene: TRBJ1-1; CDR3 DNA: TGCAGTGCTACCTTTAGAGAAGCTTTCTTT; CDR3 protein: CSATFREAFF
clone size: -; V gene: TRBV10-3; D gene: TRBD1; CDR3 length: 16; J gene: TRBJ1-2; CDR3 DNA: TGTGCCATCAGGGGGACAGGACAGAAAACTAACTATGGCTACACCTTC; CDR3 protein: CAIRGTGQKTNYGYTF
clone size: -; V gene: TRBV7-2; D gene: -; CDR3 length: 12; J gene: TRBJ2-7; CDR3 DNA: TGTGCCAGCAGCCCCTACAGGGACGAGCAGTACTTC; CDR3 protein: CASSPYRDEQYF
clone size: -; V gene: TRBV30; D gene: TRBD1; CDR3 length: 14; J gene: TRBJ1-1; CDR3 DNA: TGTGCCTGGATTTCACAGGGGGCGGGATGGGAAGCTTTCTTT; CDR3 protein: CAWISQGAGWEAFF
clone size: -; V gene: TRBV27; D gene: TRBD2; CDR3 length: 15; J gene: TRBJ2-1; CDR3 DNA: TGTGCCAGCAGGGGGGGGTACTTCTCCTACAATGAGCAGTTCTTC; CDR3 protein: CASRGGYFSYNEQFF
clone size: -; V gene: TRBV27; D gene: TRBD2; CDR3 length: 20; J gene: TRBJ2-7; CDR3 DNA: TGTGCCAGCAGTTTATCCCGGGGGACTAGCGGGGGACCACTTCGTGGCGAGCAGTACTTC; CDR3 protein: CASSLSRGTSGGPLRGEQYF
clone size: -; V gene: TRBV7-2; D gene: -; CDR3 length: 16; J gene: TRBJ2-5; CDR3 DNA: TGTGCCAGCAGCTTAGGTTTCGCGCGGCTAGAAGAGACCCAGTACTTC; CDR3 protein: CASSLGFARLEETQYF
clone size: -; V gene: TRBV7-2; D gene: -; CDR3 length: 14; J gene: TRBJ1-2; CDR3 DNA: TGTGCCAGCAGCTTAGCGCTTGACAGCTGGGGCTACACCTTC; CDR3 protein: CASSLALDSWGYTF
clone size: -; V gene: TRBV6-1; D gene: -; CDR3 length: 13; J gene: TRBJ1-6; CDR3 DNA: TGTGCCAGCAAAAGGGAGTATAATTCACCCCTCCACTTT; CDR3 protein: CASKREYNSPLHF
clone size: few; V gene: TRBV11-2; D gene: TRBD1; CDR3 length: 17; J gene: TRBJ1-6; CDR3 DNA: TGTGCCAGCAGTCCAGACAGGGGATTTGTTTATAATTCACCCCTCCACTTT; CDR3 protein: CASSPDRGFVYNSPLHF
clone size: -; V gene: TRBV10-2; D gene: TRBD1; CDR3 length: 13; J gene: TRBJ1-4; CDR3 DNA: TGCGCCACCCGGACAGGGGGAGGCGAAAAACTGTTTTTT; CDR3 protein: CATRTGGGEKLFF
clone size: few; V gene: TRBV19; D gene: TRBD1; CDR3 length: 14; J gene: TRBJ2-7; CDR3 DNA: TGTGCCAGTAGTTCCCTGGACAGGCCTTACGAGCAGTACTTC; CDR3 protein: CASSSLDRPYEQYF
clone size: -; V gene: TRBV29-1; D gene: -; CDR3 length: 13; J gene: TRBJ2-7; CDR3 DNA: TGCAGCGTTGAACAGGGAAGTGCCTACGAGCAGTACTTC; CDR3 protein: CSVEQGSAYEQYF
clone size: -; V gene: TRBV28; D gene: TRBD1; CDR3 length: 12; J gene: TRBJ1-5; CDR3 DNA: TGTGCCAGCCGACAGGGGGATCAGCCCCAGCATTTT; CDR3 protein: CASRQGDQPQHF
clone size: -; V gene: TRBV4-2; D gene: TRBD2; CDR3 length: 18; J gene: TRBJ2-5; CDR3 DNA: TGTGCCAGCAGCCAAGAGCGTCGAGCGGGGGGGATCCAAGAGACCCAGTACTTC; CDR3 protein: CASSQERRAGGIQETQYF
clone size: -; V gene: TRBV30; D gene: -; CDR3 length: 17; J gene: TRBJ2-7; CDR3 DNA: TGTGCCTGGAGTGTAAGTGTGGGTAGGGGATACACCTACGAGCAGTACTTC; CDR3 protein: CAWSVSVGRGYTYEQYF
clone size: few; V gene: TRBV10-3; D gene: TRBD1; CDR3 length: 15; J gene: TRBJ1-1; CDR3 DNA: TGTGCCATCAGGGCCGGGACAGGGGGGAACACTGAAGCTTTCTTT; CDR3 protein: CAIRAGTGGNTEAFF
clone size: few; V gene: TRBV10-3; D gene: -; CDR3 length: 13; J gene: TRBJ2-5; CDR3 DNA: TGTGCCATCAGTGACAGGGGTGAGGAGACCCAGTACTTC; CDR3 protein: CAISDRGEETQYF
clone size: few; V gene: TRBV13; D gene: TRBD2; CDR3 length: 17; J gene: TRBJ2-3; CDR3 DNA: TGTGCCAGCAGCTTAGGCCGGCTAGCGGGGAGTGGAGATACGCAGTATTTT; CDR3 protein: CASSLGRLAGSGDTQYF
clone size: -; V gene: TRBV7-9; D gene: -; CDR3 length: 12; J gene: TRBJ1-2; CDR3 DNA: TGTGCCAGCAGCTTAGCCGGCTATGGCTACACCTTC; CDR3 protein: CASSLAGYGYTF
clone size: -; V gene: TRBV7-9; D gene: -; CDR3 length: 16; J gene: TRBJ1-3; CDR3 DNA: TGTGCCAGCAGCTTAAGTAGGGACAACTCTGGAAACACCATATATTTT; CDR3 protein: CASSLSRDNSGNTIYF
clone size: few; V gene: TRBV28; D gene: TRBD1; CDR3 length: 14; J gene: TRBJ1-2; CDR3 DNA: TGTGCCAGCAGACGACAGGGGGGTGCTGATGGCTACACCTTC; CDR3 protein: CASRRQGGADGYTF
clone size: -; V gene: TRBV19; D gene: TRBD1; CDR3 length: 15; J gene: TRBJ1-5; CDR3 DNA: TGTGCCAGTAGTATCTCCAGGGGGCTAGGTCAGCCCCAGCATTTT; CDR3 protein: CASSISRGLGQPQHF
clone size: once; V gene: TRBV29-1; D gene: -; CDR3 length: 14; J gene: TRBJ2-6; CDR3 DNA: TGCAGCGTTCCGCGGGGGCAGGGGGCCAACGTCCTGACTTTC; CDR3 protein: CSVPRGQGANVLTF
clone size: -; V gene: TRBV12-5; D gene: -; CDR3 length: 15; J gene: TRBJ1-1; CDR3 DNA: TGTGCTAGTGGTTTGGGAACAGGGCTGGGAACTGAAGCTTTCTTT; CDR3 protein: CASGLGTGLGTEAFF
clone size: -; V gene: TRBV10-3; D gene: TRBD2; CDR3 length: 15; J gene: TRBJ2-3; CDR3 DNA: TGTGCCATCAACTCCCCTAGCGGGGGTAGAGATACGCAGTATTTT; CDR3 protein: CAINSPSGGRDTQYF
clone size: few; V gene: TRBV11-1; D gene: -; CDR3 length: 14; J gene: TRBJ1-1; CDR3 DNA: TGTGCCAGCAGCCTACCCGGGATAACAAGAGAAGCTTTCTTT; CDR3 protein: CASSLPGITREAFF
clone size: -; V gene: TRBV6-1; D gene: -; CDR3 length: 15; J gene: TRBJ1-4; CDR3 DNA: TGTGCCAGCAGTGGAATACAGGGAACTAATGAAAAACTGTTTTTT; CDR3 protein: CASSGIQGTNEKLFF
clone size: -; V gene: TRBV6-5; D gene: TRBD1; CDR3 length: 13; J gene: TRBJ1-2; CDR3 DNA: TGTGCCAGCAGTTACCTCGGGACAGGGGGGTGGGCCTTC; CDR3 protein: CASSYLGTGGWAF
clone size: -; V gene: TRBV28; D gene: -; CDR3 length: 16; J gene: TRBJ1-3; CDR3 DNA: TGTGCCAGCAGTTATAACAGGCAGAGCTCTGGAAACACCATATATTTT; CDR3 protein: CASSYNRQSSGNTIYF
clone size: -; V gene: TRBV4-2; D gene: -; CDR3 length: 16; J gene: TRBJ1-1; CDR3 DNA: TGTGCCAGCAGCCAAGACCGGCGGGGGGTTAACACTGAAGCTTTCTTT; CDR3 protein: CASSQDRRGVNTEAFF